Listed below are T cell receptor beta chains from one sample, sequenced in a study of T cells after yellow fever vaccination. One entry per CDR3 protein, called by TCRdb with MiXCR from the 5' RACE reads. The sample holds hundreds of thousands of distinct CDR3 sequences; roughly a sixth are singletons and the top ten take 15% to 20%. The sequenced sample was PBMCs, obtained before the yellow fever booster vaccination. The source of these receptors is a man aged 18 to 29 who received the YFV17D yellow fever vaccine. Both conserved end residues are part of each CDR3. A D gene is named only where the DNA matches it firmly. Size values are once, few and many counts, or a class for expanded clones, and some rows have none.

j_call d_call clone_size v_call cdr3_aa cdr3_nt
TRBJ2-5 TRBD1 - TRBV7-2 CASNLGQGLFHQETQYF TGTGCCAGCAACCTGGGACAGGGTCTGTTCCACCAAGAGACCCAGTACTTC
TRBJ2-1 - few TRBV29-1 CSVEEEVSYNEQFF TGCAGCGTTGAAGAGGAGGTCTCCTACAATGAGCAGTTCTTC
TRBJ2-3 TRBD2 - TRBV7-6 CASSFRGGGASGDTQYF TGTGCCAGCAGCTTTAGGGGCGGGGGGGCCTCTGGAGATACGCAGTATTTT
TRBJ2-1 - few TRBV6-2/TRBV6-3 CASTLTGLPYNEQFF TGTGCCAGCACCCTTACAGGGCTTCCCTACAATGAGCAGTTCTTC
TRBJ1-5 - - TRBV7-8 CASSLVWGAGQPQHF TGTGCCAGCAGCTTAGTATGGGGGGCGGGTCAGCCCCAGCATTTT
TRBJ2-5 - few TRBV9 CASSVVSGETQYF TGTGCCAGCAGCGTAGTCAGCGGGGAGACCCAGTACTTC
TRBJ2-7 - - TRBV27 CASSLSDRGSYEQYF TGTGCCAGCAGTTTATCCGACAGAGGCTCCTACGAGCAGTACTTC
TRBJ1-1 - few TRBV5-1 CASRLKPNTEAFF TGCGCCAGCAGGTTAAAACCGAACACTGAAGCTTTCTTT
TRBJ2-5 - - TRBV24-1 CATSDGGYQETQYF TGTGCCACCAGTGACGGGGGTTACCAAGAGACCCAGTACTTC
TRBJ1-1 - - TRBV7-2 CASSEGYAEAFF TGTGCCAGCAGCGAGGGGTACGCTGAAGCTTTCTTT
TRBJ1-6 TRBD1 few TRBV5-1 CASSLRRQGSRSPLHF TGCGCCAGCAGCTTGAGAAGACAGGGGAGTCGTTCACCCCTCCACTTT
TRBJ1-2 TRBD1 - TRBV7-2 CASSLIQGRDGYTF TGTGCCAGCAGCTTAATACAGGGGCGCGATGGCTACACCTTC
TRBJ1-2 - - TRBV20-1 CSARNGRTLDGYTF TGCAGTGCTAGAAATGGACGGACGCTTGATGGCTACACCTTC
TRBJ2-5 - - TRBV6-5 CASSYRGRAEETQYF TGTGCCAGCAGTTACCGGGGCAGGGCAGAAGAGACCCAGTACTTC
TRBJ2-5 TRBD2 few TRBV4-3 CASSQDSGGQETQYF TGCGCCAGCAGCCAAGATTCGGGGGGGCAAGAGACCCAGTACTTC
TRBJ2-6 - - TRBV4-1 CASSQYRGGANVLTF TGCGCCAGCAGCCAATACCGGGGAGGGGCCAACGTCCTGACTTTC
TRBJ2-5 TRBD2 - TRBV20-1 CSSYGAGGPRETQYF TGCAGTTCCTACGGGGCGGGGGGGCCCCGGGAGACCCAGTACTTC
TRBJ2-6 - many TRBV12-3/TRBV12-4 CASSSPGSSGANVLTF TGTGCCAGCAGTTCCCCCGGGAGCTCTGGGGCCAACGTCCTGACTTTC
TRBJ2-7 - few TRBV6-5 CASSYSPGAYEQYF TGTGCCAGCAGTTACTCGCCAGGGGCATACGAGCAGTACTTC
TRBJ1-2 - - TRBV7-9 CASSWTGTNYGYTF TGTGCCAGCAGCTGGACGGGGACTAACTATGGCTACACCTTC
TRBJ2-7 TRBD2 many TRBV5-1 CASNPGGTYEQYF TGCGCCAGCAACCCCGGGGGGACCTACGAGCAGTACTTC
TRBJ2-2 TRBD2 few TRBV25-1 CASSVAGGTGELFF TGTGCCAGCAGTGTGGCCGGGGGGACCGGGGAGCTGTTTTTT
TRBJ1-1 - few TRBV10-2 CASSDMGEGLGVGAFF TGCGCCAGCAGTGATATGGGAGAAGGCCTGGGAGTTGGAGCTTTCTTT
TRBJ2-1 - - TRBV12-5 CASGLTTISEQFF TGTGCTAGTGGTTTGACCACTATATCTGAGCAGTTCTTC
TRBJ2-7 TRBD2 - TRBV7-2 CASGKGRAGAAGEQYF TGTGCCAGCGGTAAGGGCCGAGCGGGGGCCGCGGGCGAGCAGTACTTC
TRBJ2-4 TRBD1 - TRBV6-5 CASSYSSGTGMTIQYF TGTGCCAGCAGTTACTCTTCGGGGACAGGCATGACCATTCAGTACTTC
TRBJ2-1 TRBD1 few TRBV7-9 CASSVGQAVGEQFF TGTGCCAGCAGCGTCGGACAGGCCGTAGGGGAGCAGTTCTTC
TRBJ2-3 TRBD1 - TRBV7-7 CASSSTGDKQYF TGTGCCAGCAGTTCCACAGGGGATAAGCAGTATTTT
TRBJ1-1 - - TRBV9 CASSVSHTLNTEAFF TGTGCCAGCAGCGTTTCGCACACCTTGAACACTGAAGCTTTCTTT
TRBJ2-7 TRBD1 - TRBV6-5 CASSRYPTRTGAYEQYF TGTGCCAGCAGTCGATACCCAACCCGGACAGGTGCCTACGAGCAGTACTTC
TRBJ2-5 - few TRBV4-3 CASSPKSTVEETQYF TGCGCCAGCAGCCCTAAATCGACAGTAGAAGAGACCCAGTACTTC
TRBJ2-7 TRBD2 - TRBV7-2 CASSSGGFSYEQYF TGTGCCAGCAGTAGCGGGGGTTTCTCCTACGAGCAGTACTTC